The 13 T cell receptor beta chains reported below all come from one sample, sequenced in a study of CD8 T cells in Susac syndrome. Reverse transcription of roughly 0.5 to 1 ug RNA was carried out with random hexamers. TCRdb fed the immunoSEQ multiplex PCR reads into MiXCR, producing one record per CDR3 protein. The data show some 300,000 distinct CDR3 sequences, approximately 89% seen once. Sequencing was done on a sample of CD8+ T cells from PBMCs. The source of these receptors is a human donor with multiple sclerosis.

The rearrangement joins TRBV12-3 or TRBV12-4 to TRBJ2-3; tentative D call: TRBD1 (6 bases). V lost 4 bases and J lost 6, with 17 bases in between. This CDR3 has 15 amino acids. The CDR3 here is CASSSGQRVSDTQYF. CDR3 DNA: TGTGCCAGCAGTTCAGGACAGAGGGTTTCCGATACGCAGTATTTT.

This clonotype has a count of ten or more. The CDR3 coding sequence is TGTGCCAGCAGTGAAGCGCAGGCAGGGCGTAGCACAGATACGCAGTATTTT. Encoded protein: CASSEAQAGRSTDTQYF. This chain joins TRBV6-1 and TRBJ2-3; D may be TRBD1 (5 bases). This CDR3 has 17 amino acids. Trimming left V 0 bases short and J 0 bases short, with 13 bases between. The germline V gene encodes CDR1 MNHNS and CDR2 SASEGT.

V and J are TRBV27 and TRBJ2-1; D is tentatively TRBD1 or TRBD2 (5 bases each). The CDR3 is 14 residues long. Germline V gene sequence: CDR1 MNHEY, CDR2 SMNVEV (reference sequence). The V gene lost 6 bases and the J gene lost 3 bases, with 12 bases spanning the gap. CDR3 loop: CASRTGPLYNEQFF. The DNA for the CDR3 is TGTGCCAGCAGGACGGGACCCCTCTACAATGAGCAGTTCTTC.

The J gene is TRBJ1-1, the V gene TRBV7-9; no clear D. The CDR3 totals 12 residues. With 5 bases removed from V and 3 bases from J, the gap between germline ends came to 7 bases. Germline lookup yields CDR1 SEHNR and CDR2 FQNEAQ (reference sequence). The CDR3 protein is CASSRKDTEAFF. The CDR3 DNA sequence: TGTGCCAGCAGCCGTAAAGACACTGAAGCTTTCTTT. Filled out from reference TRBV7-9 and TRBJ1-1, the complete variable domain reads DTGVSQNPRHKITKRGQNVTFRCDPISEHNRLYWYRQTLGQGPEFLTYFQNEAQLEKSRLLSDRFSAERPKGSFSTLEIQRTEQGDSAMYLCASSRKDTEAFFGQGTRLTVV.

The J gene is TRBJ2-1, the V gene TRBV28, with D possibly being TRBD1 (6 bases). Trimming removed 5 bases at V and 4 bases at J, with 12 bases between. Germline V gene sequence: CDR1 MDHEN, CDR2 SYDVKM. This CDR3 has 14 amino acids. DNA of the CDR3: TGTGCCAGCAGTCCCGACAGGACTTACAATGAGCAGTTCTTC. It yields the protein CASSPDRTYNEQFF.

The chain uses TRBV24-1 and TRBJ1-5; D might be TRBD1 (5 bases). The CDR3 sequence is 13 residues long. Germline V gives CDR1 KGHDR, CDR2 SFDVKD. V was pared by 9 bases and J by 7 bases, with 15 bases between. For the CDR3, the DNA is TGTGCCACCGGGGGACCGCATAACCAGCCCCAGCATTTT. It translates to CATGGPHNQPQHF.

The CDR3 DNA sequence: TGTGCCAGCAGCTCTAGTGGCGGGTCCTACGAGCAGTACTTC. Translating it yields CASSSSGGSYEQYF. This chain uses TRBV7-9 with TRBJ2-7; tentative D call: TRBD2 (5 bases). Looked up from germline, CDR1 is SEHNR and CDR2 is FQNEAQ (reference sequence). V was clipped by 4 bases and J by 1 base, with 11 bases between them. The CDR3 is made up of 14 amino acids.

V and J are TRBV7-8 and TRBJ2-3; TRBD2 matches at 8 bases. V was pared by 6 bases and J by 3 bases, with 8 bases of the junction left unmatched. This CDR3 region has 15 residues. The germline V gene encodes CDR1 SGHVS and CDR2 FQNEAQ. CDR3 protein: CASSPSGSPTDTQYF. CDR3 sequence (DNA): TGTGCCAGCAGTCCAAGCGGGAGTCCGACAGATACGCAGTATTTT.

The chain joins TRBV30 to TRBJ2-7; TRBD1 matches 9 bases. This CDR3 has 12 residues. The germline gives CDR1 GTSNPN, CDR2 SVGIG (reference sequence). Trimming removed 7 bases from V and 3 bases from J; junction bases left unmatched: 4. The CDR3 reads CAYRGPHYEQYF. DNA of the CDR3: TGTGCCTACAGGGGGCCGCACTACGAGCAGTACTTC.

This clonotype was recorded only once. The rearrangement uses TRBV29-1 and TRBJ1-1; 7 bases fit TRBD1. The V segment lost 6 bases and the J segment 6 bases; nucleotides outside the gene matches: 7. Germline assignment: CDR1 SQVTM and CDR2 ANQGSEA. The CDR3 totals 12 residues. CDR3 DNA: TGCAGCGTCCGAGACAGGGAGGCTGAAGCTTTCTTT. The encoded protein is CSVRDREAEAFF. Supplemented by reference TRBV29-1 and TRBJ1-1, the full variable domain reads SAVISQKPSRDICQRGTSLTIQCQVDSQVTMMFWYRQQPGQSLTLIATANQGSEATYESGFVIDKFPISRPNLTFSTLTVSNMSPEDSSIYLCSVRDREAEAFFGQGTRLTVV.

This chain joins TRBV4-2 and TRBJ2-1; 8 nucleotides line up with TRBD2. Germline V gives CDR1 LGHNA, CDR2 YNFKEQ. This CDR3 spans 16 amino acids. The J segment lost 9 bases and the V segment lost 1 base, leaving 11 bases of the junction unmatched. This chain's CDR3 is CASSQAVGGEYSEQFF. The CDR3 bases are TGTGCCAGCAGCCAAGCTGTCGGGGGGGAATATAGTGAGCAGTTCTTC.

The chain recombines TRBV7-9 with TRBJ1-5; the match to TRBD1 covers 8 bases. The CDR3 loop spans 15 amino acids. Germline V CDR1 and CDR2: SEHNR, FQNEAQ (reference sequence). The J segment lost 7 bases and the V segment lost 1 base, leaving 6 bases of the junction unmatched. CDR3 nucleotide sequence: TGTGCCAGCAGCTTAGATTCAGGGGGCCCGCAGCCCCAGCATTTT. This gives the protein CASSLDSGGPQPQHF.

The chain recombines TRBV12-3 or TRBV12-4 with TRBJ2-7, with D unresolved. Between the trimmed V and J ends, which lost 6 bases and 0 bases, there was a span of 12 bases. The CDR3 covers 14 residues. The CDR3 nucleotides are TGTGCCAGCAGCCCTGAAACTATCTCCTACGAGCAGTACTTC. Protein product: CASSPETISYEQYF.